The 5 T cell receptor beta chains below were found in one sample sequenced in a study of T cells in Graves' hyperthyroidism and ophthalmopathy. RNA transcripts were the template for amplifying TCR beta CDR3 regions. HTBI primers were employed in a first-round RT-PCR of the TCR CDR3. One entry per CDR3 protein, called by TCRdb with MiXCR from the multiplex PCR reads. Of 250,000 to 300,000 distinct CDR3 sequences in the sample, over 12% are singletons; the top ten hold more than 30%. The sequencing input was blood. These receptors all stem from a woman in her fifties or sixties with Graves' hyperthyroidism that later progressed to Graves' ophthalmopathy.

This clonotype has ten or more counts. The J gene is TRBJ2-1, the V gene TRBV9; possible D gene TRBD2, 5 bases. The CDR3 spans 17 residues. Germline CDR1 and CDR2: SGDLS and YYNGEE. V was trimmed by 3 bases and J by 5 bases, leaving 21 bases between them. CDR3 nucleotide sequence: TGTGCCAGCAGCGCGAGGAGCGGAGCAACCCCCAACAATGAGCAGTTCTTC. This codes for CASSARSGATPNNEQFF.

Comment on this clonotype: Germline is not matched at one junction end, which may reflect a read error. The chain joins TRBV10-3 to TRBJ1-2; weak D call: TRBD1 (5 bases). The germline V gene has CDR1 ENHRY and CDR2 SYGVKD. The CDR3 is 14 amino acids. This chain's CDR3 is CAISDTGRNYSYTF. DNA of the CDR3: TGTGCCATCAGTGATACAGGCCGGAACTATAGCTACACCTTC.

The chain uses TRBV5-1 and TRBJ1-2; D uncertain. The CDR3 is 14 amino acids. Trimming shortened V by 0 bases and J by 4 bases, and 10 bases separated the two germline ends. Germline-derived CDR1 and CDR2 are SGHRS and YFSETQ. For the CDR3, the DNA is TGCGCCAGCAGCTTGGCAGCTGAGATCTATGGCTACACCTTC. This codes for CASSLAAEIYGYTF.

This clonotype was seen at least ten times. The rearrangement joins TRBV5-1 to TRBJ2-2, with D hard to call. CDR3 length: 13 residues. Germline lookup yields CDR1 SGHRS and CDR2 YFSETQ. V lost 3 bases and J lost 8, with 11 bases in between. The CDR3 nucleotides read TGCGCCAGCAGCTCCGGACCTTCAGGGGAGCTGTTTTTT. Translating it yields CASSSGPSGELFF.

Many counts were recorded for this clonotype. The genes are TRBV3-1 and TRBJ2-7, with D hard to call. Germline CDR1 LGHDT, CDR2 YNNKEL (reference sequence). The CDR3 loop spans 14 amino acids. V was shortened by 0 bases and J by 0 bases, with 6 bases between the two germline ends. CDR3 loop: CASSQESASYEQYF. CDR3 bases: TGTGCCAGCAGCCAAGAAAGCGCCTCCTACGAGCAGTACTTC.